The 14 T cell receptor beta chains listed next were all sequenced from one sample in a study of identical twins. MiXCR, applied by TCRdb to the 5' RACE reads, yields one record per CDR3 protein. Of roughly 240,000 distinct CDR3 sequences listed, 5.5% to 8% were seen once; the top ten hold 3% to 4%. Separately, the same data were catalogued under a study of yellow fever vaccine responses in identical twins.

Sequencing was performed on memory (CD45RO+) T cells sorted from blood. Every receptor here comes from a woman younger than 30 in good health.

The J gene is TRBJ2-3, the V gene TRBV7-3, with 14 bases identical to TRBD2. V lost 4 bases, J lost 8 bases, and 8 bases stayed unmatched. Germline V CDR1 and CDR2: SGHTA, FQGTGA. CDR3 size: 16 residues. In DNA, the CDR3 is TGTGCCAGCAGCTCCGGGACTAGCGGGAGTCTGGGTACGCAGTATTTT. This gives the protein CASSSGTSGSLGTQYF. Supplemented by reference TRBV7-3 and TRBJ2-3, the full variable domain reads GAGVSQTPSNKVTEKGKYVELRCDPISGHTALYWYRQSLGQGPEFLIYFQGTGAADDSGLPNDRFFAVRPEGSVSTLKIQRTERGDSAVYLCASSSGTSGSLGTQYFGPGTRLTVL.

This clonotype was seen a handful of times. The rearrangement joins TRBV7-3 to TRBJ2-1; D gene ambiguous. This CDR3 has 14 residues. Trimming pared 0 bases from V and 4 bases from J, leaving 7 bases between. The germline gives CDR1 SGHTA, CDR2 FQGTGA. The CDR3 DNA follows: TGTGCCAGCAGCTTAACGGCTGAGTACAATGAGCAGTTCTTC. Translating it yields CASSLTAEYNEQFF.

The sample holds many counts of this clonotype. The genes are TRBV18 and TRBJ2-1; TRBD2 is a possible D gene (5 bases). Germline values: CDR1 KGHSH, CDR2 LQKENI. The CDR3 is made up of 15 amino acids. With 3 bases removed from V and 4 bases from J, the gap between germline ends came to 13 bases. The CDR3 loop reads CASSPPSPGYNEQFF. CDR3 sequence (DNA): TGTGCCAGCTCACCCCCTAGCCCGGGTTACAATGAGCAGTTCTTC.

This clonotype has a count of ten or more. The gene calls are TRBV6-1 and TRBJ2-5; 10 nucleotides agree with TRBD1. This CDR3 region has 16 residues. Germline CDR1 MNHNS, CDR2 SASEGT. With 7 bases clipped from V and 5 bases from J, the junction kept 13 bases outside the gene matches. CDR3 amino acids: CASTLKTGGAGETQYF. CDR3 nucleotides: TGTGCCAGCACCCTTAAGACAGGGGGCGCGGGGGAGACCCAGTACTTC.

As regards this clonotype: This may arise from a read error, as a much more abundant clone is one base away. The chain has TRBV14 and TRBJ2-2; unclear D gene. The length of the CDR3 is 13 residues. CDR1 is SGHDN and CDR2 is FVKESK in the germline V gene. The CDR3 DNA follows: TGTGCCAGCGGCCAAGGTTGGGTCGGGGAGCTGTTTTTT. This codes for CASGQGWVGELFF. Full variable domain (outside the CDR3, taken from reference TRBV14 and TRBJ2-2): EAGVTQFPSHSVIEKGQTVTLRCDPISGHDNLYWYRRVMGKEIKFLLHFVKESKQDESGMPNNRFLAERTGGTYSTLKVQPAELEDSGVYFCASGQGWVGELFFGEGSRLTVL.

In its sample, this clonotype was seen a few times. The V call is TRBV29-1, the J call TRBJ1-1, with D perhaps TRBD1 (5 bases). The CDR3 is 12 amino acids. Trimming left V 4 bases short and J 1 base short, with 7 bases between. Germline lookup yields CDR1 SQVTM and CDR2 ANQGSEA. CDR3 protein: CSVVGGNTEAFF. In nucleotides, the CDR3 is TGCAGCGTTGTGGGGGGGAACACTGAAGCTTTCTTT.

This clonotype was picked up a small number of times. The CDR3 coding sequence is TGTGCCAGCAGCCGAGAAACAGGGTCCGGGGAGCTGTTTTTT. It encodes CASSRETGSGELFF. The rearrangement joins TRBV28 to TRBJ2-2; tentatively, D is TRBD1 (6 bases). This CDR3 is built from 14 residues. V was shortened by 6 bases and J by 6 bases, with 14 bases between the two germline ends. Germline V gene lookup returns CDR1 MDHEN and CDR2 SYDVKM.

This clonotype was seen a few times. V usage is TRBV6-6 and J usage is TRBJ2-4; D call uncertain. V lost 1 base and J 5 bases, leaving 6 bases between the germline ends. Germline CDR1 and CDR2: MNHNY and SVGAGI (reference sequence). The CDR3 length is 13 residues. The DNA of the CDR3 is TGTGCCAGCAGTTACTGGATGGAAAACATTCAGTACTTC. It is translated as CASSYWMENIQYF.

In this sample, this clonotype turned up a few times. The V gene is TRBV12-5, the J gene TRBJ2-1; no clear D gene. Between the trimmed V and J ends, which lost 0 bases and 7 bases, there was a span of 10 bases. CDR1 and CDR2 (germline): LGHNT, FRNRAP. CDR3 size: 14 residues. The CDR3 coding sequence is TGTGCTAGTGGTTTGGTAGTTAGGGCAAATGAGCAGTTCTTC. It yields the protein CASGLVVRANEQFF.

This clonotype was seen more than once but under ten times. The chain couples TRBV20-1 to TRBJ2-1; TRBD2 matches at 14 bases. The CDR3 runs 14 residues. In germline, CDR1 is DFQATT, CDR2 SNEGSKA (reference sequence). Losses at the gene ends were 6 bases for V and 7 bases for J; bases not matched to a gene: 5. In nucleotides, the CDR3 is TGCAGTGCCCCGACTAGCGGGAGGGGGAATGAGCAGTTCTTC. It codes for CSAPTSGRGNEQFF.

This clonotype was picked up many times. The rearrangement links TRBV20-1 to TRBJ2-2; 14 bases line up with TRBD2. Germline trimming cut 0 bases from V and 3 bases from J; bases unmatched to any gene: 9. The CDR3 runs 19 residues. CDR1 is DFQATT, CDR2 SNEGSKA, per germline (reference sequence). The CDR3 spells CSARDLGTSGSGDTGELFF. The CDR3 DNA sequence: TGCAGTGCTAGAGATTTGGGGACTAGCGGGAGTGGGGACACCGGGGAGCTGTTTTTT.

The V and J genes are TRBV6-5 and TRBJ1-5; D is possibly TRBD1 (6 bases). Between the trimmed V and J ends, which lost 2 bases and 0 bases, there was a span of 8 bases. This CDR3 spans 15 amino acids. Germline CDR1 MNHEY, CDR2 SVGAGI. The CDR3 spells CASSYTGISNQPQHF. CDR3 bases: TGTGCCAGCAGTTACACAGGGATTAGCAATCAGCCCCAGCATTTT.

This clonotype was seen ten or more times. The rearrangement joins TRBV7-3 to TRBJ2-1, with TRBD2 identical over 7 bases. The V gene's germline CDR1 is SGHTA and CDR2 FQGTGA. The CDR3 is 13 amino acids. Germline trimming cut 5 bases from V and 2 bases from J; bases unmatched to any gene: 0. The CDR3 loop is CASSTSAYNEQFF. For the CDR3, the DNA is TGTGCCAGCAGCACTAGCGCCTACAATGAGCAGTTCTTC.

The V call is TRBV7-9, the J call TRBJ1-6; D is unresolved. The germline V and J ends were trimmed by 5 bases and 8 bases, with 13 bases remaining between them. CDR3 length: 14 residues. The germline V gene encodes CDR1 SEHNR and CDR2 FQNEAQ (reference sequence). The CDR3 sequence: CASSPGTQYSPLHF. CDR3 nucleotide sequence: TGTGCCAGCAGCCCGGGAACTCAATATTCACCCCTCCACTTT.